This is a list of T cell receptor beta chains from one sample in a study of T cells in Graves' hyperthyroidism and ophthalmopathy. MiXCR, run by TCRdb on the multiplex PCR reads, gives a single entry per CDR3 protein. The data hold more than 450,000 distinct CDR3 sequences, with 20% observed a single time. The sequenced material came from blood. The receptor source for this set is a man between 35 and 55 years old with Graves' ophthalmopathy. CDR3s leave out the opening cysteine and the closing phenylalanine or tryptophan.

j_call v_call cdr3_aa
TRBJ1-1 TRBV12-3/TRBV12-4 ASSLQGIEAF
TRBJ2-5 TRBV24-1 ATSDSGTPQH
TRBJ1-5 TRBV29-1 SVGQAENQPQH
TRBJ1-3 TRBV27 ASSFFGTGGDGNTIY
TRBJ2-4 TRBV5-1 ASSPRTGMNIQY
TRBJ1-2 TRBV28 ASSLSSGGYT
TRBJ2-3 TRBV5-1 ASSLGPNSCTQY
TRBJ2-7 TRBV6-1 ASRPGPLSYEQY
TRBJ2-5 TRBV30 AWAGVELKETQY
TRBJ2-7 TRBV6-1 ASRGQAHEQY
TRBJ2-3 TRBV5-1 ASRVAGGDTQY
TRBJ2-7 TRBV20-1 SARDPGWGLADEQY
TRBJ1-1 TRBV29-1 SVGRSTEAF
TRBJ2-1 TRBV5-6 ASSKWDRATGYNEQF
TRBJ2-1 TRBV18 ASSLPGTSGSEQF
TRBJ2-7 TRBV2 ASSDPGPYEQY
TRBJ1-1 TRBV27 ASTPIGQKAF
TRBJ2-7 TRBV5-1 ASSLDGSSYEQY
TRBJ2-5 TRBV11-2 ASSLSPGFYETQY
TRBJ1-2 TRBV28 ASSSSGTGGSNYGYT
TRBJ1-5 TRBV18 ASSQDNRAYQPQH
TRBJ2-1 TRBV11-3 ASSLGSGSKIDEQF
TRBJ2-3 TRBV7-3 ASSLIGEGTDTQY
TRBJ1-4 TRBV28 ASTAPPPLEKLF
TRBJ2-1 TRBV7-8 ASSPGQRSYNEQF
TRBJ2-7 TRBV20-1 SAWTSGTYEQY
TRBJ1-1 TRBV20-1 SASNPQGEAF
TRBJ2-7 TRBV10-3 AISDRDRAGEQY
TRBJ1-1 TRBV6-1 ASSEYGRGDQNTEAF
TRBJ2-1 TRBV11-2 ASSLGATSSYNEQF
TRBJ2-3 TRBV2 ASARSADTQY
TRBJ1-6 TRBV7-8 ASSQGGVGDSPLH
TRBJ2-5 TRBV9 ASSVAASAVGETQY
TRBJ2-7 TRBV28 ASSFPMGGRGSYEQY
TRBJ2-3 TRBV11-1 ASSLVGGGPIDTQY
TRBJ2-3 TRBV6-1 ASSDRAQGRADTQY
TRBJ2-5 TRBV27 ASSHRDRDY
TRBJ1-5 TRBV4-1 ASSQDLGVGQPQH
TRBJ2-7 TRBV13 ASSLRGKSSYEQY
TRBJ2-1 TRBV18 ASSPPPEGDEQF
TRBJ2-7 TRBV13 ASSFRGPSDEQY
TRBJ2-5 TRBV3-1 ASSQGAGGEETQY
TRBJ2-5 TRBV20-1 SAREWQRQETQY
TRBJ2-7 TRBV20-1 SARDRYAAGVSYEQY
TRBJ1-1 TRBV11-3 ASSRGSHTEAF
TRBJ2-1 TRBV6-2/TRBV6-3 ASSYGQYNEQF
TRBJ1-4 TRBV6-1 ASSSYWTGNEKLF
TRBJ2-7 TRBV20-1 SASYGSTYEQY
TRBJ1-1 TRBV5-1 ASSLDVGVSTEAF
TRBJ2-1 TRBV7-2 ASSLEGFKTNEQF